This T cell receptor beta chain was documented in a study of cytomegalovirus exposure and HLA in healthy donors. General study results and limits: Most sequenced TCRs were rare (though some public TCRs occurred in many donors). Clusters of TCRs from the first cohort tended to co-occur in the 120 validation repertoires (as a later analysis found).

Germline values: CDR1 MGHDK, CDR2 SYGVNS. CDR3 size: 17 residues. V was trimmed by 3 bases and J by 6 bases, leaving 20 bases between them. A remark on this clone: Its antigen is unknown.

Here immunoSEQ multiplex PCR was the method, and the copy in TCRdb shows in-frame clones only, minus some. This table has 200,000 or so clones, around four fifths appearing once. The source is a man in his late teens or twenties in good health and CMV-seropositive. Sequenced: PBMCs. This sequence joins TRBV25-1 and TRBJ2-2; weak D call: TRBD2 (6 bases). The CDR3 nucleotides read TGTGCCAGCAGTGACGAGTTAGGAGGGAAGGTAGCCGGGGAGCTGTTTTTT. Protein product: CASSDELGGKVAGELFF.